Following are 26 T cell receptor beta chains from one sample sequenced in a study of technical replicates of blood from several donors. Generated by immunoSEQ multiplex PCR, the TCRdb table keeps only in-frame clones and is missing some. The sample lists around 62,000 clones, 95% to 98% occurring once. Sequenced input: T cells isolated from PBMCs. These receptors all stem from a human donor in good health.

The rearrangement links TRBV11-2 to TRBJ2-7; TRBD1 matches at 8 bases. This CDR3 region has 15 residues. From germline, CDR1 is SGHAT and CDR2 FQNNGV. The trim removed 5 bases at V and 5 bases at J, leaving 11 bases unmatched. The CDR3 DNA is TGTGCCAGCAGCCCCATCCCGGCAGGGGGCAACGAGCAGTACTTC. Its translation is CASSPIPAGGNEQYF.

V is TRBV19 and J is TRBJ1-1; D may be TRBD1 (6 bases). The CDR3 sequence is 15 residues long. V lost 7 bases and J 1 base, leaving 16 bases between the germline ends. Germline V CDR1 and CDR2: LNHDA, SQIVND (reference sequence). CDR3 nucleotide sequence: TGTGCCAGTACCCCGCGACAGGTCCGGAACACTGAAGCTTTCTTT. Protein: CASTPRQVRNTEAFF.

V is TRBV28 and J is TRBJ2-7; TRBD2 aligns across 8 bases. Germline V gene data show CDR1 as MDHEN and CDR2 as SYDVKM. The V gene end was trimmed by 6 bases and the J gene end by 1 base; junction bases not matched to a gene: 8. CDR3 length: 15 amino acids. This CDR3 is CASSYGTRRSYEQYF. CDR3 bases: TGTGCCAGCAGCTACGGGACTAGAAGGTCCTACGAGCAGTACTTC.

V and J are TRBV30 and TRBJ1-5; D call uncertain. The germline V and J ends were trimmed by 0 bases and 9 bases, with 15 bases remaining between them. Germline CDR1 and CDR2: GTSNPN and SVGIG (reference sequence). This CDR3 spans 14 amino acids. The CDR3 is CAWSVPEGETPQHF. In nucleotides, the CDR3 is TGTGCCTGGAGTGTTCCGGAGGGAGAGACGCCCCAGCATTTT. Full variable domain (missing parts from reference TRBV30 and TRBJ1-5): SQTIHQWPATLVQPVGSPLSLECTVEGTSNPNLYWYRQAAGRGLQLLFYSVGIGQISSEVPQNLSASRPQDRQFILSSKKLLLSDSGFYLCAWSVPEGETPQHFGDGTRLSIL.

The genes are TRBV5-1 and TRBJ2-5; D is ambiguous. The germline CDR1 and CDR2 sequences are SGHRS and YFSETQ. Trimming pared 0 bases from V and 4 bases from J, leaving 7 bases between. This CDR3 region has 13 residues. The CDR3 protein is CASSLAPGETQYF. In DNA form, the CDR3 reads TGCGCCAGCAGCTTGGCACCGGGAGAGACCCAGTACTTC. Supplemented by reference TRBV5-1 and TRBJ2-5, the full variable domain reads KAGVTQTPRYLIKTRGQQVTLSCSPISGHRSVSWYQQTPGQGLQFLFEYFSETQRNKGNFPGRFSGRQFSNSRSEMNVSTLELGDSALYLCASSLAPGETQYFGPGTRLLVL.

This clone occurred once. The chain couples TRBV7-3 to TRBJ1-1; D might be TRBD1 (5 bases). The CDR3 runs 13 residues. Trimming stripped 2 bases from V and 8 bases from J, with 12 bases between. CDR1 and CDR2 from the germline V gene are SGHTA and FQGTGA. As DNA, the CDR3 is TGTGCCAGCAGCTTACGGACATCCACCGAAGCTTTCTTT. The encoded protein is CASSLRTSTEAFF. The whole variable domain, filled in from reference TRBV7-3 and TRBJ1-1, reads GAGVSQTPSNKVTEKGKYVELRCDPISGHTALYWYRQSLGQGPEFLIYFQGTGAADDSGLPNDRFFAVRPEGSVSTLKIQRTERGDSAVYLCASSLRTSTEAFFGQGTRLTVV.

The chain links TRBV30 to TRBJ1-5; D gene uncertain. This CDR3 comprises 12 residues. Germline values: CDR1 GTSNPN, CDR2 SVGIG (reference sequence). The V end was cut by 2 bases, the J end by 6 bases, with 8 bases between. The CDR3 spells CAWSSVSQPQHF. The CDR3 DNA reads TGTGCCTGGAGTTCTGTTTCTCAGCCCCAGCATTTT. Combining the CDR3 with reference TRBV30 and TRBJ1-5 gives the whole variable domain SQTIHQWPATLVQPVGSPLSLECTVEGTSNPNLYWYRQAAGRGLQLLFYSVGIGQISSEVPQNLSASRPQDRQFILSSKKLLLSDSGFYLCAWSSVSQPQHFGDGTRLSIL.

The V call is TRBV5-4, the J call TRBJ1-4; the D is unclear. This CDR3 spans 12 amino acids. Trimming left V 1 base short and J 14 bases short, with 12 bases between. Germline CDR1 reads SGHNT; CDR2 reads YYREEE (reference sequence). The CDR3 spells CASSLSGVSLFF. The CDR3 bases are TGTGCCAGCAGCTTGAGCGGGGTATCGCTGTTTTTT.

The CDR3 is CASSVSPGHYEQYF. The CDR3 DNA follows: TGTGCCAGCAGCGTATCGCCAGGGCACTACGAGCAGTACTTC. V gene TRBV9 combines with J gene TRBJ2-7; possibly TRBD1 for D (5 bases). Germline loops: CDR1 SGDLS, CDR2 YYNGEE. CDR3 length: 14 amino acids. Trimming removed 1 base from V and 3 bases from J, with 11 bases in between.

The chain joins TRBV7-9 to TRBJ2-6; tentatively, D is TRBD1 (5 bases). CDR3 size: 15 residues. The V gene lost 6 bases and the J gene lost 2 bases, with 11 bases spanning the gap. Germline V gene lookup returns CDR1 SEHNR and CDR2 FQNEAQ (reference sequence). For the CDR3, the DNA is TGTGCCAGCAGTATAGGGGCCCCTGGGGCCAACGTCCTGACTTTC. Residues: CASSIGAPGANVLTF. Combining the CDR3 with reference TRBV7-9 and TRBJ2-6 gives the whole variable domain DTGVSQNPRHKITKRGQNVTFRCDPISEHNRLYWYRQTLGQGPEFLTYFQNEAQLEKSRLLSDRFSAERPKGSFSTLEIQRTEQGDSAMYLCASSIGAPGANVLTFGAGSRLTVL.

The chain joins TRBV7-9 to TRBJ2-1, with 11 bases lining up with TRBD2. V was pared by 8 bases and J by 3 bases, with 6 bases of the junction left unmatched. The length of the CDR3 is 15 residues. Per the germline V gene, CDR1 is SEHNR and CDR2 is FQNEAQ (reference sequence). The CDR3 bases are TGTGCCAGCCCCCAGACTAGCGGGGACTACAATGAGCAGTTCTTC. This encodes CASPQTSGDYNEQFF.

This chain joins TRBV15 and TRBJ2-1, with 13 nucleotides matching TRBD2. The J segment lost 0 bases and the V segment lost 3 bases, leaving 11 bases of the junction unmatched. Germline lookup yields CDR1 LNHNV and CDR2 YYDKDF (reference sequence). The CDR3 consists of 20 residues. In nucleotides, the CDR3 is TGTGCCACCAGCAGTCCTACTGGACTAGCGGGAGACATCTCCTACAATGAGCAGTTCTTC. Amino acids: CATSSPTGLAGDISYNEQFF.

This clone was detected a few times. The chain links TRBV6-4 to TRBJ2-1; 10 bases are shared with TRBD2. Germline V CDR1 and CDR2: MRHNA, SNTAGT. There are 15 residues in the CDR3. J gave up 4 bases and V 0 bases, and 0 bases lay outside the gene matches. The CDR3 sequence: CASSDSAGGYNEQFF. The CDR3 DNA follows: TGTGCCAGCAGTGACTCAGCGGGAGGGTACAATGAGCAGTTCTTC.

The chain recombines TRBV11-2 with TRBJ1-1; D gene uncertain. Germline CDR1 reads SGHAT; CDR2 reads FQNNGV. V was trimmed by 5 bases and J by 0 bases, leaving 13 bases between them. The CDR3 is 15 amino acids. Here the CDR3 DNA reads TGTGCCAGCAGCCATAAGACTGAGATGAACACTGAAGCTTTCTTT. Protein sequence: CASSHKTEMNTEAFF.

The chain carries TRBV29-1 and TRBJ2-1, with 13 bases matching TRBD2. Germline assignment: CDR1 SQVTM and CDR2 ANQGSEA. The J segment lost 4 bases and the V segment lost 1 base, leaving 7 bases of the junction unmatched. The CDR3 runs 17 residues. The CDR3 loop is CSVEGTSGSPSYNEQFF. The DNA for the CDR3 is TGCAGCGTTGAAGGGACTAGCGGGAGCCCTTCGTACAATGAGCAGTTCTTC.

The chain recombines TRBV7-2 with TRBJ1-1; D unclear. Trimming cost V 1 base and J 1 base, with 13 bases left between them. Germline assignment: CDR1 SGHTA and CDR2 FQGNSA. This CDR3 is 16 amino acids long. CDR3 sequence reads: CASSLDPAGPNTEAFF. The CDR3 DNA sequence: TGTGCCAGCAGCTTAGACCCGGCGGGTCCGAACACTGAAGCTTTCTTT.

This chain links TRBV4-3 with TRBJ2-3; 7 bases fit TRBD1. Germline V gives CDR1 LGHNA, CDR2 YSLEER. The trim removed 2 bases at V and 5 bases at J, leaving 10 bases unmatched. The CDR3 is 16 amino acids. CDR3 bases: TGCGCCAGCAGCCAAATGGGACAGCAAGGCGGAGATACGCAGTATTTT. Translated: CASSQMGQQGGDTQYF.

This chain's CDR3 is CASSIGTSRETQYF. Here the CDR3 DNA reads TGTGCCAGCAGCATTGGGACTAGCAGAGAGACCCAGTACTTC. The rearrangement uses TRBV9 and TRBJ2-5, with 9 nucleotides matching TRBD2. The CDR3 has 14 amino acids. V trimming: 4 bases; J trimming: 4 bases; junction bases outside the gene matches: 5. In germline, CDR1 is SGDLS, CDR2 YYNGEE.

Here the CDR3 reads CASSQARYRDPSNQPQHF. For the CDR3, the DNA is TGCGCCAGCAGCCAAGCTCGATACAGGGACCCTAGCAATCAGCCCCAGCATTTT. The chain carries TRBV4-3 and TRBJ1-5; maybe TRBD1 (6 bases). The ends were cut back, 1 base at V and 0 bases at J, with 16 bases in the middle. The CDR3 is made up of 18 amino acids. Per germline, CDR1 LGHNA and CDR2 YSLEER.

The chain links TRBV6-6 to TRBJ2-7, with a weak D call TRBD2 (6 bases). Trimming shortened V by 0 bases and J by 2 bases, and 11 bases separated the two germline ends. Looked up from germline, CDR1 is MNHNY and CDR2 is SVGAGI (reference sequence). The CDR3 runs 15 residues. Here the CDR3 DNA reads TGTGCCAGCAGTTACTCGAGTACTAGCCCCTACGAGCAGTACTTC. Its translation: CASSYSSTSPYEQYF.

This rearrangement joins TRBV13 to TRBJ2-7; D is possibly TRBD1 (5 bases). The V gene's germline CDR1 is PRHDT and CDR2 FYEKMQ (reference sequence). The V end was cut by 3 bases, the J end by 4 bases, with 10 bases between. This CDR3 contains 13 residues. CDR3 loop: CASSLGQGYEQYF. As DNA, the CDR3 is TGTGCCAGCAGCTTGGGGCAGGGTTACGAGCAGTACTTC. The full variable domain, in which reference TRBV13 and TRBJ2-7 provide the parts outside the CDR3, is AAGVIQSPRHLIKEKRETATLKCYPIPRHDTVYWYQQGPGQDPQFLISFYEKMQSDKGSIPDRFSAQQFSDYHSELNMSSLELGDSALYFCASSLGQGYEQYFGPGTRLTVT.

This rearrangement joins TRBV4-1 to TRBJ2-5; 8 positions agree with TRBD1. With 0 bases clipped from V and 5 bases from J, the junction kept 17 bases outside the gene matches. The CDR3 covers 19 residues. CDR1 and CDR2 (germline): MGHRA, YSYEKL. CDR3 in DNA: TGCGCCAGCAGCCAAGATAGGGCCTACCTAGGACAGGGTGGGGAGACCCAGTACTTC. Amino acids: CASSQDRAYLGQGGETQYF.

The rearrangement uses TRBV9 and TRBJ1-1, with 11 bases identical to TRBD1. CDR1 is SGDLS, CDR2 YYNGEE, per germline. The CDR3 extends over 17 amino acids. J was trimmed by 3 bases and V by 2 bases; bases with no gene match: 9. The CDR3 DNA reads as TGTGCCAGCAGCGTGGGACAGGGGGGACGCGCGGACACTGAAGCTTTCTTT. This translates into CASSVGQGGRADTEAFF.

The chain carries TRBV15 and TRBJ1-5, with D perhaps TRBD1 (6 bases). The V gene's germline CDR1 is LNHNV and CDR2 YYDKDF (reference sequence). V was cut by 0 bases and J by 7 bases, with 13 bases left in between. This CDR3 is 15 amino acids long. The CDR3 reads CATSREGRGKQPQHF. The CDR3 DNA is TGTGCCACCAGCAGAGAAGGCAGGGGAAAACAGCCCCAGCATTTT. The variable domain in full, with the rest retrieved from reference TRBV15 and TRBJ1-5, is DAMVIQNPRYQVTQFGKPVTLSCSQTLNHNVMYWYQQKSSQAPKLLFHYYDKDFNNEADTPDNFQSRRPNTSFCFLDIRSPGLGDTAMYLCATSREGRGKQPQHFGDGTRLSIL.

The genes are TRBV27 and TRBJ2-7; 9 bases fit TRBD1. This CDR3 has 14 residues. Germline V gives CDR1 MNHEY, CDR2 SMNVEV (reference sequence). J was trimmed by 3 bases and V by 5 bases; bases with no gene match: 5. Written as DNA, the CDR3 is TGTGCCAGCAGTCCCCAGGGACAGGGCTACGAGCAGTACTTC. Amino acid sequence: CASSPQGQGYEQYF.

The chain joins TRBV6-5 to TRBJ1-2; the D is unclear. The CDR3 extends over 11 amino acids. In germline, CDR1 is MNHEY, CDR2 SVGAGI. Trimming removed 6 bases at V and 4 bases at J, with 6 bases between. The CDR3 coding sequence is TGTGCCAGCAGCGACTTCTATGGCTACACCTTC. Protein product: CASSDFYGYTF.